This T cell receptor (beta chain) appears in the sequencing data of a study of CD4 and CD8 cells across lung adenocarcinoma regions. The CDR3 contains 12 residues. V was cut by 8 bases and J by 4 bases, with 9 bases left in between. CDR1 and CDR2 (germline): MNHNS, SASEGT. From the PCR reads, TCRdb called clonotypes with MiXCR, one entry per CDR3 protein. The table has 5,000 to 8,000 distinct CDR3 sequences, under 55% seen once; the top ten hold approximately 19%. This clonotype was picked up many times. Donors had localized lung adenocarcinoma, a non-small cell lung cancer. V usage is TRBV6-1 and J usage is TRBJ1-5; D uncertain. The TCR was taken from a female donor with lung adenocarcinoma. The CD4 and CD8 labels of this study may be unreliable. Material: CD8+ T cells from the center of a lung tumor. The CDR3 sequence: CASANPNQPQHF. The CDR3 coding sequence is TGTGCCAGCGCAAATCCGAATCAGCCCCAGCATTTT.